One and the same sample provided the 10 T cell receptor beta chains below, sequenced in a study of blood T cell repertoires in COVID-19. Libraries were prepared by immunoSEQ multiplex PCR; TCRdb keeps only in-frame clonotypes and omits some of them. The table shows roughly 80,000 clones, with over 80% occurring only once. Sequencing was done on a sample of peripheral blood. Receptor source: a man between 50 and 59 years old with acute or convalescent COVID-19.

The rearrangement joins TRBV28 to TRBJ1-2; tentative D call: TRBD1 (6 bases). This CDR3 comprises 12 residues. Trimming stripped 5 bases from V and 2 bases from J, with 6 bases between. CDR1 and CDR2 (germline): MDHEN, SYDVKM. This CDR3 is CASSTGNYGYTF. CDR3 DNA: TGTGCCAGCAGTACAGGGAACTATGGCTACACCTTC.

This chain links TRBV4-2 with TRBJ1-4; 9 bases align to TRBD1. V shed 5 bases and J 3 bases; nucleotides not matched to a gene: 4. This CDR3 contains 15 residues. From germline, CDR1 is LGHNA and CDR2 YNFKEQ. The CDR3: CASSKWTGANEKLFF. Here the CDR3 DNA reads TGTGCCAGCAGCAAATGGACAGGGGCTAATGAAAAACTGTTTTTT.

The J gene is TRBJ1-6, the V gene TRBV11-3; 8 bases are a match to TRBD1. Germline loops: CDR1 SGHNT, CDR2 YENEEA. The junction had 12 bases not matched to a gene; V was cut back by 4 bases and J by 7 bases. This CDR3 has 17 amino acids. CDR3 sequence (DNA): TGTGCCAGCAGCTCACCAGGGGGCTCCGTCGGGAATTCACCCCTCCACTTT. This codes for CASSSPGGSVGNSPLHF.

This chain links TRBV7-2 with TRBJ1-2; TRBD1 might be the D (5 bases). CDR1 is SGHTA, CDR2 FQGNSA, per germline. The CDR3 has 14 residues. Trimming cost V 4 bases and J 2 bases, with 11 bases left between them. The CDR3 nucleotides read TGTGCCAGCAGCTCATGGGGGGGAAACTATGGCTACACCTTC. Its translation: CASSSWGGNYGYTF.

The chain has TRBV5-5 and TRBJ2-7; 7 bases match TRBD1. J was trimmed by 0 bases and V by 0 bases; bases with no gene match: 3. Germline V gene data show CDR1 as SGHKS and CDR2 as YYEKEE (reference sequence). CDR3 length: 15 amino acids. The DNA for the CDR3 is TGTGCCAGCAGCTTGGAAGGGGGCGGCTCCTACGAGCAGTACTTC. It encodes CASSLEGGGSYEQYF.

The chain links TRBV6-5 to TRBJ2-1, with a weak D call TRBD1 (5 bases). The V gene lost 9 bases and the J gene lost 4 bases, with 13 bases spanning the gap. In germline, CDR1 is MNHEY, CDR2 SVGAGI. CDR3 length equals 13 residues. The CDR3 DNA sequence: TGTGCCAGTCAGCCGACAGAGTACAATGAGCAGTTCTTC. Translation gives CASQPTEYNEQFF.

The chain couples TRBV6-6 to TRBJ1-5, with TRBD1 matching 11 bases. After removal of 7 bases from V and 5 bases from J, the junction contained 7 bases not matched to a gene. CDR1 and CDR2 (germline): MNHNY, SVGAGI (reference sequence). The CDR3 runs 15 residues. The CDR3 DNA sequence: TGTGCCAGCAACACGGAGGACAGGGGGCATCAGCCCCAGCATTTT. Protein: CASNTEDRGHQPQHF.

The genes are TRBV21-1 and TRBJ2-7; TRBD1, the table's D call, lacks a check against the DNA. TRBV21-1 is a recognized pseudogene. CDR3 size: 14 residues. The chain's CDR3 is CASSNDRGRYEQYF. CDR3 nucleotide sequence: TGTGCCAGCAGCAACGACAGGGGGCGATACGAGCAGTACTTC.

The chain uses TRBV3-1 (or the pseudogene TRBV3-2) and TRBJ2-1; 15 bases line up with TRBD2. Per germline, CDR1 LGHDT and CDR2 YNNKEL (reference sequence). CDR3 length: 14 residues. Trimming at V came to 5 bases and at J to 12 bases, leaving 5 bases not matched to a gene. The CDR3 region has the DNA TGTGCCAGCAGCACGGGACTAGCGGGAGGATGGCAGTTCTTC. Protein product: CASSTGLAGGWQFF.

This rearrangement joins TRBV5-1 to TRBJ1-1; 7 nucleotides agree with TRBD1. V lost 9 bases to trimming and J lost 4 bases; unmatched junction nucleotides: 12. Germline assignment: CDR1 SGHRS and CDR2 YFSETQ. The CDR3 totals 14 residues. CDR3 region: CATNEGAFGTEAFF. CDR3 sequence (DNA): TGCGCCACTAACGAGGGGGCTTTTGGCACTGAAGCTTTCTTT. The full variable domain, rest sourced from reference TRBV5-1 and TRBJ1-1, is KAGVTQTPRYLIKTRGQQVTLSCSPISGHRSVSWYQQTPGQGLQFLFEYFSETQRNKGNFPGRFSGRQFSNSRSEMNVSTLELGDSALYLCATNEGAFGTEAFFGQGTRLTVV.